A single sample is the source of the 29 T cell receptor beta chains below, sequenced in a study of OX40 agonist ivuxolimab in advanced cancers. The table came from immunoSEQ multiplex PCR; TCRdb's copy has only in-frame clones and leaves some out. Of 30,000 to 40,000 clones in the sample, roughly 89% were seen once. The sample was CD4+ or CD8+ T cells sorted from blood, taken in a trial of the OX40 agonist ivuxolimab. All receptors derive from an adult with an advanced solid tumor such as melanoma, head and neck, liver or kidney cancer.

CDR3 sequence reads: CASSLGPAESSYEQYF. CDR3 nucleotide sequence: TGTGCCAGCAGTTTGGGTCCGGCGGAGAGCTCCTACGAGCAGTACTTC. This chain connects TRBV28 to TRBJ2-7; no reliable D call. The CDR3 spans 16 residues. Looked up from germline, CDR1 is MDHEN and CDR2 is SYDVKM. V shed 3 bases and J shed 0 bases, with 15 bases lying between them. The entire variable domain, with the rest obtained from reference TRBV28 and TRBJ2-7, is as follows: DVKVTQSSRYLVKRTGEKVFLECVQDMDHENMFWYRQDPGLGLRLIYFSYDVKMKEKGDIPEGYSVSREKKERFSLILESASTNQTSMYLCASSLGPAESSYEQYFGPGTRLTVT.

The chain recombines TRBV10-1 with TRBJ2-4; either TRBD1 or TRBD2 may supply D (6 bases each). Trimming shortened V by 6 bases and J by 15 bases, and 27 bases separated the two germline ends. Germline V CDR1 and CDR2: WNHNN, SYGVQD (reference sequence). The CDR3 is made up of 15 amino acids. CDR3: CASSPPTGAFPGRYF. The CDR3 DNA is TGCGCCAGCAGCCCCCCCACGGGGGCTTTCCCAGGTAGGTACTTC.

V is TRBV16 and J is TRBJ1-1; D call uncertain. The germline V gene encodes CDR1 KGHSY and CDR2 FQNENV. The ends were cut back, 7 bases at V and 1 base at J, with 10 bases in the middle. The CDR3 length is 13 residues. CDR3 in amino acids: CASNIVRNTEAFF. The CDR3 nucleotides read TGTGCCAGCAACATAGTGAGGAACACTGAAGCTTTCTTT.

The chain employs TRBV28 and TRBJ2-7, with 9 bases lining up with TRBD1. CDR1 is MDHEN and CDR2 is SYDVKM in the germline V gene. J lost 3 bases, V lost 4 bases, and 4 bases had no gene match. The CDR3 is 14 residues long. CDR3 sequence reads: CASSSGTGFYEQYF. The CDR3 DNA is TGTGCCAGCAGTTCCGGGACAGGGTTCTACGAGCAGTACTTC.

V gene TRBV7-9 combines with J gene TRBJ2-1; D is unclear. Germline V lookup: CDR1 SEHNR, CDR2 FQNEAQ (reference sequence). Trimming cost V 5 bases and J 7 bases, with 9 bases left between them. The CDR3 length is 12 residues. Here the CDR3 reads CASSPTSNEQFF. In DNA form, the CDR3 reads TGTGCCAGCAGCCCCACGAGTAATGAGCAGTTCTTC. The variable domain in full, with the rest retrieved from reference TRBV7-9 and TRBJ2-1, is DTGVSQNPRHKITKRGQNVTFRCDPISEHNRLYWYRQTLGQGPEFLTYFQNEAQLEKSRLLSDRFSAERPKGSFSTLEIQRTEQGDSAMYLCASSPTSNEQFFGPGTRLTVL.

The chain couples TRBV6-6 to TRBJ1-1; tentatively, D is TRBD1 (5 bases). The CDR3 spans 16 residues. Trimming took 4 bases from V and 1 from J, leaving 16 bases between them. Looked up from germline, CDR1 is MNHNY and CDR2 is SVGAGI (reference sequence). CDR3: CASSFSRAGWNTEAFF. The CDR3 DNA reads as TGTGCCAGCAGTTTCTCCAGGGCGGGGTGGAACACTGAAGCTTTCTTT.

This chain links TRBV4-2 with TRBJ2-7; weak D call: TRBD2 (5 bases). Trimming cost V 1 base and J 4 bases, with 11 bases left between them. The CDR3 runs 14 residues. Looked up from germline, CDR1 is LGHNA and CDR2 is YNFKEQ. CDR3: CASSQALVGYEQYF. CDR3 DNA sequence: TGTGCCAGCAGCCAAGCACTAGTCGGTTACGAGCAGTACTTC.

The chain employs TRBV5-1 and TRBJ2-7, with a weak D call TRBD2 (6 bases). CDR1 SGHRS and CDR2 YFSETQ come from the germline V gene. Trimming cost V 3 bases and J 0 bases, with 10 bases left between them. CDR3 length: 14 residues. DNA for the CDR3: TGCGCCAGCAGCTGGAGCGGGTCCTCCTACGAGCAGTACTTC. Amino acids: CASSWSGSSYEQYF.

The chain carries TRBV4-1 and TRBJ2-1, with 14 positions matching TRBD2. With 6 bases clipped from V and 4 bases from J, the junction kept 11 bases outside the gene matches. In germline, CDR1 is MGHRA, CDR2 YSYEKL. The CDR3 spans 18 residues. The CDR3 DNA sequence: TGCGCCAGCAGTCCGGCCGGGACTAGCGGGGGCCTATACAATGAGCAGTTCTTC. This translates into CASSPAGTSGGLYNEQFF.

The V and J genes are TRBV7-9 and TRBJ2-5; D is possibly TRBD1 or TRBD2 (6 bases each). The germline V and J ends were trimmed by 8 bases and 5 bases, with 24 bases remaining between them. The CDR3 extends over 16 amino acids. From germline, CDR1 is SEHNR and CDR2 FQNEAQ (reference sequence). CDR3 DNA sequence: TGTGCCAGCGCCCGGGGGCGCCGAATGGGGGGCGAGACCCAGTACTTC. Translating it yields CASARGRRMGGETQYF.

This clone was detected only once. Here the CDR3 reads CASSVGHRPSYEQYF. The CDR3 DNA reads TGTGCCAGCAGCGTAGGACACCGACCTTCCTACGAGCAGTACTTC. V and J are TRBV9 and TRBJ2-7, with D unresolved. From germline, CDR1 is SGDLS and CDR2 YYNGEE. This CDR3 comprises 15 residues. V was cut by 0 bases and J by 1 base, with 11 bases left in between.

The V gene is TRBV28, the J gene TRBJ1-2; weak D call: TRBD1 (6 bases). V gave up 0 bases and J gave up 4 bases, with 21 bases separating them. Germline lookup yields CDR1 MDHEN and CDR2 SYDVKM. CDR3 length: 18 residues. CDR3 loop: CASSLWIKGGALGYGYTF. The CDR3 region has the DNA TGTGCCAGCAGTTTATGGATTAAGGGGGGCGCGTTGGGCTATGGCTACACCTTC.

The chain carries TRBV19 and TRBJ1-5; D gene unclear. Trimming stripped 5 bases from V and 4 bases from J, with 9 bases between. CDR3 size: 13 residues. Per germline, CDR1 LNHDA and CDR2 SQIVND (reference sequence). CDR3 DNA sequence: TGTGCCAGTAGTCCGGACGGGAATCAGCCCCAGCATTTT. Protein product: CASSPDGNQPQHF.

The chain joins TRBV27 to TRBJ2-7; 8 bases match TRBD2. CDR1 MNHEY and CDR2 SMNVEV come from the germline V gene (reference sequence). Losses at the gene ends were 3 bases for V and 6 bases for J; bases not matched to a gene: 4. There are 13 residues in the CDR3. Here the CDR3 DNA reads TGTGCCAGCAGTTTTAGCGGGGTGGGCGAGCAGTACTTC. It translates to CASSFSGVGEQYF.

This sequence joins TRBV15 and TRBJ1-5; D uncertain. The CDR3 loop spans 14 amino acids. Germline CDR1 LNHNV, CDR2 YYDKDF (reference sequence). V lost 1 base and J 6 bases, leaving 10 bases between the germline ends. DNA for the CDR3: TGTGCCACCAGCAGAGGATCGTCGGGTCAGCCCCAGCATTTT. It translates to CATSRGSSGQPQHF.

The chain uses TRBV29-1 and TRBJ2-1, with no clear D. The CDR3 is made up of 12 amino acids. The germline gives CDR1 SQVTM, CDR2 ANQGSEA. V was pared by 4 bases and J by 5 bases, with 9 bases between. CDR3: CSVGGGHNEQFF. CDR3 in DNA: TGCAGCGTTGGAGGTGGCCACAATGAGCAGTTCTTC.

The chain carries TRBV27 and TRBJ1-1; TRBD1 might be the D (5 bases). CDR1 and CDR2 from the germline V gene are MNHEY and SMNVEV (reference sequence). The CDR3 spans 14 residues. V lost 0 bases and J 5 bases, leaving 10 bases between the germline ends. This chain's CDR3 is CASSLSMGPTEAFF. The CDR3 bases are TGTGCCAGCAGTTTATCGATGGGGCCTACTGAAGCTTTCTTT.

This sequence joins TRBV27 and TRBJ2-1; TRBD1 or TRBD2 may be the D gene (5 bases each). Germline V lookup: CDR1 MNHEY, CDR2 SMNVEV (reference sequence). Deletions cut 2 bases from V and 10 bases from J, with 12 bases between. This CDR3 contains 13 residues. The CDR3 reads CASSLVGVREQFF. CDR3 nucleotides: TGTGCCAGCAGTTTAGTGGGGGTTCGCGAGCAGTTCTTC.

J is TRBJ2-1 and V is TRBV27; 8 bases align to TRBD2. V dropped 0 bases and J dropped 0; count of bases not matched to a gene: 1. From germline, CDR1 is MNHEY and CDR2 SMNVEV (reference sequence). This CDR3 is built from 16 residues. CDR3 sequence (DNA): TGTGCCAGCAGTTTATCAAGCGGGAGCTCCTACAATGAGCAGTTCTTC. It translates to CASSLSSGSSYNEQFF.

The CDR3 protein is CASILLPQLRTGLFYTF. In DNA, the CDR3 is TGTGCCAGCATCCTTCTTCCCCAACTGAGGACAGGGTTATTTTACACCTTC. This rearrangement joins TRBV11-3 to TRBJ1-2; 8 positions match TRBD1. Germline V gene data show CDR1 as SGHNT and CDR2 as YENEEA. J lost 11 bases, V lost 7 bases, and 24 bases had no gene match. CDR3 length: 17 residues.

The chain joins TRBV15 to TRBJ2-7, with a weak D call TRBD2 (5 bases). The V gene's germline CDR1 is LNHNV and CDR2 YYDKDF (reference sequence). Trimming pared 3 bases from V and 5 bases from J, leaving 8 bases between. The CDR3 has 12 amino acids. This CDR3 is CATSSLGDEQYF. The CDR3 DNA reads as TGTGCCACCAGCAGTCTCGGGGACGAGCAGTACTTC.

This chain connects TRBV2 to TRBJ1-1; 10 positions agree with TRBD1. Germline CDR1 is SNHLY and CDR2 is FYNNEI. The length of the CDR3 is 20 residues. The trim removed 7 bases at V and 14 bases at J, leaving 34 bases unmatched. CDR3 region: CASNEPNLGTGVPRGLKLFF. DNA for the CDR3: TGTGCCAGCAACGAACCAAACCTCGGGACAGGGGTCCCAAGGGGGCTGAAGCTCTTCTTT.

CDR3 sequence: CASSITTSSYNEQFF. Written as DNA, the CDR3 is TGTGCCAGTAGTATAACGACTAGCTCCTACAATGAGCAGTTCTTC. V usage is TRBV19 and J usage is TRBJ2-1; perhaps TRBD2 as D (6 bases). The CDR3 totals 15 residues. In germline, CDR1 is LNHDA, CDR2 SQIVND (reference sequence). Trimming removed 2 bases from V and 0 bases from J, with 8 bases in between.

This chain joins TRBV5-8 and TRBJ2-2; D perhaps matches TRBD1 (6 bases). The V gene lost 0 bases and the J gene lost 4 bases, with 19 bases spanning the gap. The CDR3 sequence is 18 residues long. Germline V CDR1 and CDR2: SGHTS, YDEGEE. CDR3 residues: CASSLDRAGHIGTGELFF. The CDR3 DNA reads TGTGCCAGCAGCTTGGACAGGGCCGGGCATATAGGCACCGGGGAGCTGTTTTTT.

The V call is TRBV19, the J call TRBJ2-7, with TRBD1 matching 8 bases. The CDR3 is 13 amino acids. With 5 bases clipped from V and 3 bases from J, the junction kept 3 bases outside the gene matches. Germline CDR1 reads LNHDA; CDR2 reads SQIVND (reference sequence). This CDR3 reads CASSGQGVYEQYF. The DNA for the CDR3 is TGTGCCAGTAGTGGACAGGGAGTCTACGAGCAGTACTTC.

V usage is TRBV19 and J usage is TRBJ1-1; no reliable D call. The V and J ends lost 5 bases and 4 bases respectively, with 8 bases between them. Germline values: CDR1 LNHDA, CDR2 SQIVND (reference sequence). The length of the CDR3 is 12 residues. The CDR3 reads CASSSLGTEAFF. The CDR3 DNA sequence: TGTGCCAGTAGTTCACTGGGCACTGAAGCTTTCTTT.

CDR3 sequence: CAWSINSYEQYF. The DNA for the CDR3 is TGTGCCTGGAGTATAAACAGCTACGAGCAGTACTTC. The chain recombines TRBV30 with TRBJ2-7; D is ambiguous. V shed 2 bases and J shed 3 bases, with 8 bases lying between them. This CDR3 comprises 12 residues. CDR1 is GTSNPN, CDR2 SVGIG, per germline (reference sequence).

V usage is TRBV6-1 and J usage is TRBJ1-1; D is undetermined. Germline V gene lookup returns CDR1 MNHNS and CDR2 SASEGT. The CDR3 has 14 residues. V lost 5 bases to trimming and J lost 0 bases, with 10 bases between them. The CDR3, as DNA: TGTGCCAGCAGTCGCGACGGGCTGAACACTGAAGCTTTCTTT. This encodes CASSRDGLNTEAFF.

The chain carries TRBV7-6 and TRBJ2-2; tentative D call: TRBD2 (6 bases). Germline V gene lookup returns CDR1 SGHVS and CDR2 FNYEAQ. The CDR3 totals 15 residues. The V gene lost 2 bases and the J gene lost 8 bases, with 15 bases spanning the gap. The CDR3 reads CASSLRDSVLGELFF. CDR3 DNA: TGTGCCAGCAGCTTACGGGACTCTGTTTTAGGGGAGCTGTTTTTT. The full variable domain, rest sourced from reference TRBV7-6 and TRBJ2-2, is GAGVSQSPRYKVTKRGQDVALRCDPISGHVSLYWYRQALGQGPEFLTYFNYEAQQDKSGLPNDRFSAERPEGSISTLTIQRTEQRDSAMYRCASSLRDSVLGELFFGEGSRLTVL.